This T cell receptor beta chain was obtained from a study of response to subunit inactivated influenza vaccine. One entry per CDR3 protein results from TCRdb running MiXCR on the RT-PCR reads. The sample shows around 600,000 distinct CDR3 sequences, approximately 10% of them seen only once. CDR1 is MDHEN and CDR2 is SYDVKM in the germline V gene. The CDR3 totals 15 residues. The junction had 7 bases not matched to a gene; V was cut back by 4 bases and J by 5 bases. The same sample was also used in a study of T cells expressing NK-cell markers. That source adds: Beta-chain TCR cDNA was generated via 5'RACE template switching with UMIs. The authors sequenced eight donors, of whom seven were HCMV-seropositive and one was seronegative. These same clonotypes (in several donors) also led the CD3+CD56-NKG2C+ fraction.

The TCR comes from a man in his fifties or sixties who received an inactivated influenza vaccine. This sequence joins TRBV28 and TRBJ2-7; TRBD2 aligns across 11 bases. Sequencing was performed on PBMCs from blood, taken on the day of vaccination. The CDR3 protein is CASSSTSGNIHEQYF. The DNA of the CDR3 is TGTGCCAGCAGTTCGACTAGCGGGAACATCCACGAGCAGTACTTC.